Listed below are T cell receptor beta chains from one sample, sequenced in a study of shared clonotypes between healthy human individuals. The data were produced by immunoSEQ multiplex PCR, yet TCRdb's version contains in-frame clones alone and is incomplete. The table has more than 400,000 clones, approximately 95% seen once. The sequencing sample was made of naive CD4+ T cells sorted from blood. Receptors were obtained from a young woman in good health. The conserved cysteine and the conserved F or W are not part of the CDR3 here.

j_call v_call cdr3_aa
TRBJ2-7 TRBV18 ASSPGYEQY
TRBJ2-2 TRBV5-1 ASHYEFANTGELF
TRBJ2-2 TRBV29-1 SAGTSGRVSTGELF
TRBJ2-7 TRBV27 ASSLRDRGPSEQY
TRBJ1-2 TRBV28 ASSAAGTGLGYGYT
TRBJ1-1 TRBV6-5 ASATGRRNTEAF
TRBJ2-7 TRBV28 ASSLSGDEQY
TRBJ2-3 TRBV7-2 ASSFEGATQY
TRBJ2-2 TRBV5-4 ASSLGTNTGELF
TRBJ1-2 TRBV9 ASSAARGEEGYT
TRBJ2-1 TRBV18 ASSAPGLARNEQF
TRBJ2-7 TRBV19 ATRMDRSYEQY
TRBJ2-1 TRBV4-2 ASSQDKAGADNEQF
TRBJ2-7 TRBV27 ASRHDGSSYEQY
TRBJ2-3 TRBV5-1 ASGASTDTQY
TRBJ2-1 TRBV5-1 ATRGRLSDEQF
TRBJ2-2 TRBV28 ASSSTGSNTGELF
TRBJ1-1 TRBV5-1 ASRRTGELNTEAF
TRBJ1-5 TRBV28 ASSWDASNQPQH
TRBJ2-7 TRBV5-5 ASSLRSGSYEQY
TRBJ2-5 TRBV7-9 ASSFYSDQETQY
TRBJ2-7 TRBV28 ASQESGTDSYEQY
TRBJ1-3 TRBV18 ASSRDVGSYSGNTIY